Detailed here is one T cell receptor beta chain. This clone's antigen is unknown. It has no much larger one-base neighbor in the sample; base qualities were not kept. From V the trimming removes 6 bases and from J it removes 3 bases, while the gene matches leave 14 bases of the junction unaccounted for. Counted from cysteine to phenylalanine, this CDR3 has 17 amino acids. The read is trimmed to its CDR3 DNA, 51 bases read in frame from base 1. The data originate from a study of blood T cell repertoires in COVID-19 (TCRdb year 2020). Turning to the overall study: Collaborator samples came from the United States, Italy and Spain and covered acute and convalescent phases of COVID-19. The prospective study material was composed of cDNA or gDNA derived from T cells, B-cell-depleted T cells, or PBMCs. Subjects who had been exposed to COVID-19, were actively infected with it, or had recovered from it provided the deeply sampled blood TCRbeta repertoires that made up the dataset. The repertoires were released in a freely available public database intended as a resource for research on the immune response to SARS-CoV-2. The samples were drawn from the first 160 participants of the ongoing ImmuneRACE study and from 950 to 1,500 subjects provided by 6 global collaborators. A de-identified subject ID, COVID-19 status, age in years and sex were almost always included in the sample metadata. Where HLA class I and class II types were available, the types were taken from metadata supplied by the sample provider, not from assay-based typing.

TCRbeta CDR3 regions were amplified from genomic DNA by means of the immunoSEQ Assay, a bias-controlled multiplex PCR. As for how the authors treated the data: Nucleated cell counts per sample were estimated from amplification of reference gene primers within the assay. To quantify the absolute abundance of each unique TCRbeta CDR3 rearrangement, sequence reads were collapsed and filtered. For each sample, productive Simpson clonality was calculated as the square root of Simpson's diversity index across productive rearrangements. TCRdb carries this immuneACCESS record with in-frame sequences only. Its versions omit some clonotypes, under half of them owing to an unresolved V gene in the studies checked, with the rest unexplained. That table furnishes V, J and clone size, whereas the DNA furnished D and trimming. The sample contains about 20,000 clones, 85% to 90% of them found a single time. The ten most abundant clones make up 3% to 4.5% of the sample.

Each collaborating institution followed its own protocols to collect whole blood in K2EDTA tubes. For TCRbeta analysis, collaborators shipped samples in one of three forms: frozen whole blood, isolated PBMCs, or DNA extracted from either of those sample types. Study-wide conclusions, independent of this receptor: How much clinical and demographic metadata was included differed by source and by participant, and the metadata was provided uncurated.

The sequenced sample consisted of peripheral blood. This receptor was identified in a man between 50 and 59 years old with active COVID-19. This chain joins TRBV23-1 to TRBJ1-3, and 7 bases in between align with TRBD1. TRBV23-1 is an ORF for which the function is uncertain. This receptor carries the CDR3 CASSTGLEGAYGNTIYF. The DNA sequence is given as TGCGCCAGCAGCACGGGATTGGAGGGGGCGTATGGAAACACCATATATTTT.